Listed below are T cell receptor beta chains from one sample, sequenced in a study of T cell changes during pregnancy in multiple sclerosis. Measured with immunoSEQ multiplex PCR; TCRdb has only the in-frame clones, and not every one. The sample consists of over 65,000 clones, roughly nine tenths of them appearing once. The specimen comprised peripheral blood, sampled in the second trimester of pregnancy. These receptors were obtained from a female donor with multiple sclerosis, enrolled in a pregnancy study. CDR3s include the opening cysteine and the closing phenylalanine or tryptophan. The D gene is left open where the match is weak. Clone size appears in some rows only: once, few, many, or a class for an expanded clone.

size,J,V,D,CDR3,DNA
.,TRBJ2-1,TRBV19,.,CASRGDPRGGEQFF,TGTGCCAGTAGGGGGGACCCCCGGGGAGGTGAGCAGTTCTTC
.,TRBJ1-3,TRBV13,TRBD1,CASSPRQGLISGNTIYF,TGTGCCAGCAGCCCGCGACAGGGTTTGATCTCTGGAAACACCATATATTTT
.,TRBJ2-1,TRBV9,TRBD1,CASSVAGTGNNEQFF,TGTGCCAGCAGCGTCGCCGGGACAGGGAACAATGAGCAGTTCTTC
.,TRBJ2-3,TRBV6-4,.,CASSDTSTDTQYF,TGTGCCAGCAGTGACACTAGCACAGATACGCAGTATTTT
.,TRBJ1-2,TRBV4-1,TRBD1,CASSQGPGQGGFGYTF,TGCGCCAGCAGCCAAGGACCGGGACAGGGAGGTTTTGGCTACACCTTC
.,TRBJ1-2,TRBV9,.,CASSSFGTNYGYTF,TGTGCCAGCAGTAGTTTCGGTACGAACTATGGCTACACCTTC
.,TRBJ2-7,TRBV5-6,.,CASRGSFYEQYF,TGTGCCAGCAGGGGGAGTTTCTACGAGCAGTACTTC
.,TRBJ1-2,TRBV5-1,.,CASSLSGNYGYTF,TGCGCCAGCAGCTTGTCAGGGAACTATGGCTACACCTTC
.,TRBJ2-7,TRBV5-1,.,CASSLNNEQYF,TGCGCCAGCAGCTTGAACAACGAGCAGTACTTC
.,TRBJ2-4,TRBV7-3,.,CASSLEAAGTSDLLNIQYF,TGTGCCAGCAGCTTAGAAGCTGCCGGGACATCAGATCTATTGAACATTCAGTACTTC
.,TRBJ2-5,TRBV18,TRBD2,CASSPSPPLGGKTQYF,TGTGCCAGCTCACCATCACCCCCCTTGGGGGGGAAGACCCAGTACTTC
once,TRBJ1-3,TRBV18,TRBD1,CASSPTPGQSTGNTIYF,TGTGCCAGCTCACCTACTCCGGGACAGTCAACTGGAAACACCATATATTTT
.,TRBJ2-7,TRBV19,.,CASSIDGRLAIYEQYF,TGTGCCAGTAGTATAGACGGAAGGCTAGCGATCTACGAGCAGTACTTC
.,TRBJ1-2,TRBV18,TRBD1,CASSPTGGNYGYTF,TGTGCCAGCTCACCAACAGGGGGCAACTATGGCTACACCTTC
.,TRBJ2-3,TRBV27,TRBD2,CASSDLAGGRITQYF,TGTGCCAGCAGTGATCTAGCGGGGGGTCGGATTACGCAGTATTTT
.,TRBJ2-7,TRBV7-2,.,CASSFVALEQYF,TGTGCCAGCAGCTTTGTTGCGCTCGAGCAGTACTTC
.,TRBJ1-3,TRBV29-1,.,CSVEVGPNTIYF,TGCAGCGTTGAAGTGGGCCCCAACACCATATATTTT
.,TRBJ2-1,TRBV4-3,TRBD1,CASSPGQGEYNEQFF,TGCGCCAGCAGCCCTGGACAGGGGGAGTACAATGAGCAGTTCTTC
.,TRBJ2-2,TRBV9,.,CASSVLSGELFF,TGTGCCAGCAGCGTTTTATCTGGGGAGCTGTTTTTT
few,TRBJ1-1,TRBV6-5,.,CASSSPGQRNTEAFF,TGTGCCAGCAGTTCCCCGGGACAAAGGAACACTGAAGCTTTCTTT
once,TRBJ1-5,TRBV2,.,CASSFLGGNQPQHF,TGTGCCAGCAGTTTCCTAGGGGGAAACCAGCCCCAGCATTTT
.,TRBJ1-4,TRBV19,TRBD1,CASKRDSLNEKLFF,TGTGCCAGTAAAAGGGACAGCCTTAATGAAAAACTGTTTTTT
.,TRBJ2-3,TRBV9,TRBD2,CASRTSGGSTDTQYF,TGTGCCAGCCGGACTAGCGGGGGTAGCACAGATACGCAGTATTTT
.,TRBJ1-3,TRBV7-3,.,CASSLGQGNTIYF,TGTGCCAGCAGCTTAGGGCAGGGAAACACCATATATTTT
.,TRBJ2-1,TRBV4-1,TRBD2,CASSQDSSGGEFF,TGCGCCAGCAGCCAAGACTCTAGCGGGGGGGAGTTCTTC
.,TRBJ2-2,TRBV4-2,TRBD2,CASSPPQASGEGEKLFF,TGTGCCAGCAGCCCCCCCCAAGCTAGCGGGGAGGGAGAGAAGCTGTTTTTT
.,TRBJ1-1,TRBV27,TRBD1,CASSLSRQGTEAFF,TGTGCCAGCAGTTTATCAAGACAGGGGACTGAAGCTTTCTTT
.,TRBJ2-2,TRBV7-3,.,CASSERRTGETGELFF,TGTGCCAGCAGCGAACGGAGGACTGGAGAAACCGGGGAGCTGTTTTTT
.,TRBJ1-2,TRBV2,TRBD1,CASRTGTSLGYGYTF,TGTGCCAGCAGGACAGGGACCTCTCTAGGCTATGGCTACACCTTC
.,TRBJ2-1,TRBV19,TRBD2,CASRSREVSLSLNNEQFF,TGTGCCAGTAGGTCACGGGAGGTCTCCTTGTCCCTCAACAATGAGCAGTTCTTC
.,TRBJ1-2,TRBV30,.,CAWSRSGPYGYTF,TGTGCCTGGAGTAGGAGCGGCCCCTATGGCTACACCTTC
.,TRBJ1-4,TRBV6-4,.,CASTATVPNEKLFF,TGTGCCAGCACCGCGACAGTCCCTAATGAAAAACTGTTTTTT
once,TRBJ2-5,TRBV6-1,TRBD2,CASSGSGGIGTQYF,TGTGCCAGCAGTGGTAGCGGGGGGATTGGGACCCAGTACTTC
.,TRBJ1-2,TRBV29-1,TRBD1,CSVEAGDRAGGYTF,TGCAGCGTTGAAGCCGGGGACAGGGCTGGGGGCTACACCTTC
.,TRBJ1-1,TRBV21-1,.,CASSKALGRPRRGDTEAFF,TGTGCCAGCAGCAAAGCCCTGGGCAGACCCCGGCGGGGGGACACTGAAGCTTTCTTT
.,TRBJ1-4,TRBV25-1,.,CASSAKRGFGEKLFF,TGTGCCAGCAGTGCCAAGCGGGGGTTTGGTGAAAAACTGTTTTTT
.,TRBJ1-3,TRBV7-2,.,CASSLSGGGLSGNTIYF,TGTGCCAGCAGCTTAAGCGGGGGGGGGCTCTCTGGAAACACCATATATTTT
once,TRBJ1-6,TRBV14,TRBD1,CASSPRQGASSPLHF,TGTGCCAGCAGCCCGAGGCAGGGGGCGAGTTCACCCCTCCACTTT
.,TRBJ2-1,TRBV4-2,TRBD2,CASSPTPSGGAANEQFF,TGTGCCAGCAGCCCCACTCCTAGCGGGGGGGCGGCGAATGAGCAGTTCTTC
.,TRBJ1-1,TRBV6-6,.,CASSYGAATEAFF,TGTGCCAGCAGTTACGGGGCGGCCACTGAAGCTTTCTTT
.,TRBJ1-5,TRBV4-2,.,CASSQDRGLSGPQHF,TGTGCCAGCAGCCAAGATCGGGGTTTGAGCGGGCCCCAGCATTTT
.,TRBJ2-5,TRBV5-6,.,CASSLGGYQETQYF,TGTGCCAGCAGCTTGGGAGGGTATCAAGAGACCCAGTACTTC
.,TRBJ2-1,TRBV7-3,.,CASSSLRRADYNEQFF,TGTGCCAGCAGCTCCCTCCGGCGGGCAGACTACAATGAGCAGTTCTTC
.,TRBJ2-1,TRBV4-1,TRBD2,CASSQDGGLAGNEQFF,TGCGCCAGCAGCCAAGATGGGGGACTAGCGGGGAATGAGCAGTTCTTC
.,TRBJ2-7,TRBV27,TRBD1,CASSGGTGGSREQYF,TGTGCCAGCAGTGGCGGGACAGGGGGGTCGAGGGAGCAGTACTTC
.,TRBJ2-1,TRBV6-4,.,CASSPGQEGYNEQFF,TGTGCCAGCAGCCCCGGCCAGGAAGGCTACAATGAGCAGTTCTTC
.,TRBJ2-1,TRBV7-9,TRBD2,CASSLSGGPYNEQFF,TGTGCCAGCAGCCTTAGCGGGGGACCTTACAATGAGCAGTTCTTC
.,TRBJ1-1,TRBV6-1,.,CASSAHDRNTEAFF,TGTGCCAGCAGTGCCCACGACAGGAACACTGAAGCTTTCTTT
.,TRBJ2-7,TRBV25-1,.,CASSRGASYEQYF,TGTGCCAGCAGCCGCGGGGCCTCCTACGAGCAGTACTTC
.,TRBJ2-3,TRBV13,TRBD2,CASSLGRGSLTDTQYF,TGTGCCAGCAGCTTAGGGCGGGGGTCCCTCACAGATACGCAGTATTTT